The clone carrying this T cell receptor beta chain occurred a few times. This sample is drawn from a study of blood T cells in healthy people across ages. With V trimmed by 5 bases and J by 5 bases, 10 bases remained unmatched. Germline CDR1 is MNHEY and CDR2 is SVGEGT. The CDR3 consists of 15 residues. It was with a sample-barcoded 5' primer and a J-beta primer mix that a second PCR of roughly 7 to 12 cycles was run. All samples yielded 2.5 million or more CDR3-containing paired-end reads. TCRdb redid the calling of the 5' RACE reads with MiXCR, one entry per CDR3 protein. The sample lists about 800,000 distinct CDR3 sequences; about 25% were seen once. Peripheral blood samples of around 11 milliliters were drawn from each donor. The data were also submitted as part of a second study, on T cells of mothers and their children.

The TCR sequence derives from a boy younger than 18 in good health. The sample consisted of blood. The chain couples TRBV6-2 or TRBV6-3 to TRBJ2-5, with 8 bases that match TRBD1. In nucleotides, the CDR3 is TGTGCCAGCAGTAATGACAGGGGCTACCGGGAGACCCAGTACTTC. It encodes CASSNDRGYRETQYF.